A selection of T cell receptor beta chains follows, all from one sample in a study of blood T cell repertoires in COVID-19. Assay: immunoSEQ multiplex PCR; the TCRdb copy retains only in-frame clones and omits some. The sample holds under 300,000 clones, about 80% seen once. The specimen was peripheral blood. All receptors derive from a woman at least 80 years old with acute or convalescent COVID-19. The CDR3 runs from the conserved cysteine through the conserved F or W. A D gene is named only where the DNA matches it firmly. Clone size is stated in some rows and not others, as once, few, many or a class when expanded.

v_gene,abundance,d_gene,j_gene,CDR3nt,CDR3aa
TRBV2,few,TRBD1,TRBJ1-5,TGTGCCAGCAGCGGGGACAGGGTTGGGGGGCAGCCCCAGCATTTT,CASSGDRVGGQPQHF
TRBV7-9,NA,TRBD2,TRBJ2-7,TGTGCCAGCAGCTTGGGAAATCCTAGCGGGATTGAGGAGCAGTACTTC,CASSLGNPSGIEEQYF
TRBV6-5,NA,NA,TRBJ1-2,TGTGCCAGCAGTAGAAAGAGCTATGGCTACACCTTC,CASSRKSYGYTF
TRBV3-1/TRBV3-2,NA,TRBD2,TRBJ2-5,TGTGCCAGCAGCCACAAGCGGGAGGGCCAAGAGACCCAGTACTTC,CASSHKREGQETQYF
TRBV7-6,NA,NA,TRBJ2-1,TGTGCCAGCAGCTTAGGCTATCGGTATACCTTCAACAATGAGCAGTTCTTC,CASSLGYRYTFNNEQFF
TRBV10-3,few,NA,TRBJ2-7,TGTGCCATCAGCCCTCGGTACGAGCAGTACTTC,CAISPRYEQYF
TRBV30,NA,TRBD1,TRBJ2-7,TGTGCCTGGAGCGCGGGACAGGGACGCGAGCAGTACTTC,CAWSAGQGREQYF
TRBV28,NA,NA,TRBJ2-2,TGTGCCAGCAGGAGGGGGGGGAGTCTCATAGCGAACACCGGGGAGCTGTTTTTT,CASRRGGSLIANTGELFF
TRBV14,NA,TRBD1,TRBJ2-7,TGTGCCAGCAGCTCCTTTGGGGGGACAGGGGAAGGCGAGCAGTACTTC,CASSSFGGTGEGEQYF
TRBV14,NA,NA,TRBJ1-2,TGTGCCAGCAGCCACGACTGGACACCCGCTAACTATGGCTACACCTTC,CASSHDWTPANYGYTF
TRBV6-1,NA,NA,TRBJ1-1,TGTGCCAGCAGTGAAGCGGACAGCCGTGGGACTGAAGCTTTCTTT,CASSEADSRGTEAFF
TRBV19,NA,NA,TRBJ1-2,TGTGCCAGTAGTATTGACTCTAACTATGGCTACACCTTC,CASSIDSNYGYTF
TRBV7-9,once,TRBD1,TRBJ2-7,TGTGCCAGCAGCCTCCTTGGGACAGGGGCCCACGAGCAGTACTTC,CASSLLGTGAHEQYF
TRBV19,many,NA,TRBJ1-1,TGTGCCAGTAGTATAGTTGGACAGTTGAACACTGAAGCTTTCTTT,CASSIVGQLNTEAFF
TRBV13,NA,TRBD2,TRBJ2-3,TGTGCCAGCAGCAACGCCGGGACTAGCGGGTTCATCACAGATACGCAGTATTTT,CASSNAGTSGFITDTQYF
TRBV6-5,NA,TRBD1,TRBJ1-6,TGTGCCAGCAGTAGGGACAGGGCAGGGTCTTCACCCCTCCACTTT,CASSRDRAGSSPLHF
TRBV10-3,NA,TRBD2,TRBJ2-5,TGTGCCATCAGGGCCCCGGGACTAGCGGAAGAGACCCAGTACTTC,CAIRAPGLAEETQYF
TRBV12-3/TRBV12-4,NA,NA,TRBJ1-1,TGTGCCAGCAGTTTAAGGGGAAACACTGAAGCTTTCTTT,CASSLRGNTEAFF
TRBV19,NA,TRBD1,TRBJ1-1,TGTGCCAGTAGTATGAGGAGGGGGCAAGGGAACACTGAAGCTTTCTTT,CASSMRRGQGNTEAFF
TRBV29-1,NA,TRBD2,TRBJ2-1,TGCAGCGTTGTAAAGGTAGCGGGGGGGAAGCAGTTCTTC,CSVVKVAGGKQFF
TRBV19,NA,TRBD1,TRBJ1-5,TGTGCCAGTAGTTATTACCCGGGACAGGAAGCGGCCCAGCATTTT,CASSYYPGQEAAQHF
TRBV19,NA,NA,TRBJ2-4,TGTGCCAGTAGTATATCAGGGGCCAAAAACATTCAGTACTTC,CASSISGAKNIQYF